The subject of this entry is one TCR beta chain. Its antigen is as yet unknown. V lost 7 bases to trimming and J lost 3 bases, with 13 bases between them. Germline CDR1 and CDR2: MNHEY and SVGEGT. The CDR3 extends over 15 amino acids. This sample stems from a study of blood T cells in healthy people across ages. A second PCR, run for roughly 7 to 12 cycles, used a sample-barcoded 5' primer plus a J-beta primer mix. Each single sample gave us at least 2.5 million CDR3-containing paired-end reads. MiXCR, applied by TCRdb to the 5' RACE reads, yields one record per CDR3 protein. The top ten clones hold 7% to 9% of a sample with more than 1.4 million distinct CDR3 sequences, approximately 40% of them seen once. Study-wide findings and caveats: PBMCs went unsorted, and a conclusive naive versus antigen-experienced comparison was therefore prevented.

The chain couples TRBV6-2 or TRBV6-3 to TRBJ1-6; D not resolved. The sequence derives from a woman aged 18-30 years in good health. Sequencing was carried out using blood. The CDR3 loop is CASTAAAVYNSPLHF. The CDR3 nucleotides are TGTGCCAGCACCGCGGCAGCCGTCTATAATTCACCCCTCCACTTT.